The rows below give T cell receptor beta chains drawn from one sample of a study of regulatory T cells in long-lasting Graves disease. MiXCR, run by TCRdb on the multiplex PCR reads, gives a single entry per CDR3 protein. The sample has hundreds of thousands of distinct CDR3 sequences, about 16% seen once. This same sample was also part of a study on T cells in Graves' hyperthyroidism and ophthalmopathy.

The specimen was peripheral blood mononuclear cells (PBMCs), collected at new diagnosis, from a patient treated with antithyroid drugs. The source is a man aged 18 to 29 with Graves disease. The CDR3 runs from the conserved cysteine through the conserved F or W. The order of the fields is V gene, CDR3 length, D gene, clone size, J gene, CDR3 DNA, CDR3 protein. D genes are given only for firm matches. Expanded clones get a size class; other rows say once, few or many, or leave the size out.

>TRBV9|15|TRBD2|few|TRBJ2-1
TGTGCCAGCAGCCCAGGACTAGATTCCTACAATGAGCAGTTCTTC
CASSPGLDSYNEQFF
>TRBV28|13|-|many|TRBJ2-7
TGTGCCATCCAGCCCATTCAAAACTACGAGCAGTACTTC
CAIQPIQNYEQYF
>TRBV4-1|17|TRBD1|-|TRBJ2-7
TGCGCCAGCAGCCAACTACAGGGGGTCACCGGGTCCTACGAGCAGTACTTC
CASSQLQGVTGSYEQYF
>TRBV7-9|12|-|many|TRBJ2-5
TGTGCCAGCAGCCGGACGGGGGAGACCCAGTACTTC
CASSRTGETQYF
>TRBV20-1|13|TRBD2|many|TRBJ2-1
TGCAGTGCTAGAGCTAGCGGGTGGGGAGAGCAGTTCTTC
CSARASGWGEQFF
>TRBV28|14|TRBD1|many|TRBJ2-7
TGTGCCAGCAGTCCCCGGGACAGCCCTTACGAGCAGTACTTC
CASSPRDSPYEQYF
>TRBV28|15|TRBD1|few|TRBJ1-2
TGTGCCAGCAGTTCACCGGGACAGGGGGCGGATGGCTACACCTTC
CASSSPGQGADGYTF
>TRBV12-3/TRBV12-4|14|-|many|TRBJ2-5
TGTGCCAGCAGTTCCAGCGGATGGCAAGAGACCCAGTACTTC
CASSSSGWQETQYF
>TRBV14|17|TRBD2|many|TRBJ2-1
TGTGCCAGCAGCCAACCGGGGACTAGCGCAGCCTACAATGAGCAGTTCTTC
CASSQPGTSAAYNEQFF
>TRBV6-1|15|-|-|TRBJ2-1
TGTGCCAGCAGTGCCTCCCTCCAGCCTTACAATGAGCAGTTCTTC
CASSASLQPYNEQFF
>TRBV7-9|14|-|few|TRBJ2-4
TGTGCCAGTTCGTCCGACTCAGCCAAAAACATTCAGTACTTC
CASSSDSAKNIQYF
>TRBV27|15|TRBD2|few|TRBJ2-7
TGTGCCAGCAGCCCACAACTAGCGGCAACCTACGAGCAGTACTTC
CASSPQLAATYEQYF
>TRBV5-1|15|-|many|TRBJ2-2
TGCGCCAGCAGCTTGGGACCCTCCGGCACCGGGGAGCTGTTTTTT
CASSLGPSGTGELFF
>TRBV5-1|17|-|many|TRBJ2-1
TGCGCCAGCAGCTCCACCGGGGGCTTCGAGGCCTTCAATGAGCAGTTCTTC
CASSSTGGFEAFNEQFF
>TRBV20-1|15|TRBD2|-|TRBJ2-1
TGCAGTGCCAAAGGTAGCGGGACGGCCTACAATGAGCAGTTCTTC
CSAKGSGTAYNEQFF
>TRBV6-5|15|-|many|TRBJ2-6
TGTGCCAGCCGTTCGTTCGGTAGTGGGGCCAACGTCCTGACTTTC
CASRSFGSGANVLTF
>TRBV18|16|-|-|TRBJ2-1
TGTGCCAGCTCACCATTCGCCAGCGGACTACACAATGAGCAGTTCTTC
CASSPFASGLHNEQFF
>TRBV6-1|14|-|few|TRBJ2-7
TGTGCCAGCAGTCAGGGACTCGGACTCTACGAGCAGTACTTC
CASSQGLGLYEQYF
>TRBV20-1|12|-|many|TRBJ2-3
TGCAGTGCTAGAGCCCTCCCCGGTACGCAGTATTTT
CSARALPGTQYF
>TRBV20-1|14|-|-|TRBJ2-5
TGCAGTGCTAGAGATCTCTTTCGGGGGGAGACCCAGTACTTC
CSARDLFRGETQYF
>TRBV20-1|15|TRBD1|few|TRBJ1-5
TGCAGTGCTAGAGGAGGGGGCTCGTCCAATCAGCCCCAGCATTTT
CSARGGGSSNQPQHF
>TRBV6-1|17|TRBD2|many|TRBJ2-7
TGTGCCAGCAGTCAGGGACTAGCGGGCCTGAGTACCCACGAGCAGTACTTC
CASSQGLAGLSTHEQYF
>TRBV28|18|TRBD2|few|TRBJ2-3
TGTGCCAGCAGTTTGTTTCTAGCGGGAGGACCTAGCACAGATACGCAGTATTTT
CASSLFLAGGPSTDTQYF
>TRBV6-1|12|-|many|TRBJ1-2
TGTGCCAGCTCCGTGTCTAACTATGGCTACACCTTC
CASSVSNYGYTF
>TRBV9|16|-|few|TRBJ1-4
TGTGCCAGCAGCCCATCACGGGGCAATTGGGGTGAAAAACTGTTTTTT
CASSPSRGNWGEKLFF
>TRBV30|16|TRBD1|many|TRBJ2-5
TGTGCCTGGAGCACCAGGGACAGGTTCCGCCAAGAGACCCAGTACTTC
CAWSTRDRFRQETQYF
>TRBV7-2|17|-|few|TRBJ2-7
TGTGCCAGCAGCTTAATAGGAGTTTCTGGGACGGGCTACGAGCAGTACTTC
CASSLIGVSGTGYEQYF
>TRBV30|12|-|-|TRBJ2-1
TGTGCCTCCAACCAAAGGAACAATGAGCAGTTCTTC
CASNQRNNEQFF
>TRBV2|14|-|few|TRBJ1-3
TGTGCCAGCAGTGAAAACAGCTCTGGAGACACCATATATTTT
CASSENSSGDTIYF
>TRBV29-1|12|-|-|TRBJ2-3
TGCAGCGTTTTTGAGTCGACAGATACGCAGTATTTT
CSVFESTDTQYF
>TRBV2|13|-|many|TRBJ1-5
TGTGCCAGCAGCGATAGTCCGGATCAGCCCCAGCATTTT
CASSDSPDQPQHF
>TRBV6-1|15|-|-|TRBJ1-2
TGTGCCAGCAGGTCAAACCGGGGGGCCTCTTTCGGCTACACCTTC
CASRSNRGASFGYTF
>TRBV25-1|14|-|-|TRBJ1-1
TGTGCCAGCAGCGCCTCTAGGGGGTTCACTGAAGCTTTCTTT
CASSASRGFTEAFF
>TRBV7-9|15|-|many|TRBJ2-7
TGTGCCAGCAGCTTCGTTCAGGGAGAACTAGGGGAGCAGTACTTC
CASSFVQGELGEQYF
>TRBV11-2|12|-|many|TRBJ2-7
TGTGCCAGCAGTTACGGATCCTACGAGCAGTACTTC
CASSYGSYEQYF
>TRBV2|15|TRBD2|-|TRBJ2-2
TGTGCCAGCAGCCGAGGACTAGCGGGAAGCGGGGAGCTGTTTTTT
CASSRGLAGSGELFF
>TRBV7-2|12|-|many|TRBJ2-3
TGTGCCAGCAGCTTATACGGGGATACGCAGTATTTT
CASSLYGDTQYF
>TRBV6-5|15|-|few|TRBJ1-6
TGTGCCAGCAGTTACGCTGCCCCGGCCGGTTCACCCCTCCACTTT
CASSYAAPAGSPLHF
>TRBV19|13|TRBD1|many|TRBJ1-1
TGTGCCAGTCGACCGGACAGGGTTGGTGAAGCTTTCTTT
CASRPDRVGEAFF
>TRBV6-2/TRBV6-3|15|TRBD1|few|TRBJ1-2
TGTGCCAGCACTTGGACAGGGGGGAGTAAGGACGGCTACACCTTC
CASTWTGGSKDGYTF
>TRBV30|13|-|many|TRBJ2-4
TGTGCCTGGAGTGTGAAGGGGGAAAACATTCAGTACTTC
CAWSVKGENIQYF
>TRBV3-1|14|-|few|TRBJ2-5
TGTGCCAGCAGTCGTATGGGGGGCTGGGAGACCCAGTACTTC
CASSRMGGWETQYF
>TRBV10-3|11|-|few|TRBJ2-1
TGTGCCATCTCGGAAGCCAATGAGCAGTTCTTC
CAISEANEQFF
>TRBV7-6|14|-|-|TRBJ2-4
TGTGCCAGCAGCTTAGAACGGGCGGGAAACATTCAGTACTTC
CASSLERAGNIQYF
>TRBV27|14|TRBD2|-|TRBJ2-1
TGTGCCAGCACGCTAGCGGGCCCCTACAATGAGCAGTTCTTC
CASTLAGPYNEQFF
>TRBV28|13|-|many|TRBJ1-1
TGTGCCAGCCGGCGGAGGGAGAACACTGAAGCTTTCTTT
CASRRRENTEAFF
>TRBV15|15|TRBD2|-|TRBJ2-1
TGTGCCACCAGCAGACGGCTAGCGGAATACAATGAGCAGTTCTTC
CATSRRLAEYNEQFF
>TRBV19|14|-|-|TRBJ1-2
TGTGCCAGTAGAGACCTGGAGAGGCCCCATGGCTACACCTTC
CASRDLERPHGYTF
>TRBV6-1|11|-|-|TRBJ1-1
TGTGCCAGCAGCTCAAACATAGAAGCTTTCTTT
CASSSNIEAFF
>TRBV13|14|TRBD2|-|TRBJ2-1
TGTGCCAGCAGCTCCGCCGGGACTAACAATGAGCAGTTCTTC
CASSSAGTNNEQFF
>TRBV25-1|15|TRBD2|-|TRBJ2-5
TGTGCCAGCAGTGACGGAAGCGGGAGGAAAGAGACCCAGTACTTC
CASSDGSGRKETQYF
>TRBV20-1|15|-|-|TRBJ1-5
TGCAGTGCTAGCTCGTACAGGGATAGCAATCAGCCCCAGCATTTT
CSASSYRDSNQPQHF
>TRBV20-1|16|TRBD2|many|TRBJ2-1
TGCAGTGCTAGACCCCCTTTAGGACTAGCCTACAATGAGCAGTTCTTC
CSARPPLGLAYNEQFF
>TRBV2|17|-|many|TRBJ1-4
TGTGCCAGCAGTGAAGGGACCGGGAAGGGTACTAATGAAAAACTGTTTTTT
CASSEGTGKGTNEKLFF
>TRBV30|12|-|many|TRBJ2-7
TGTGCCTGGGGGGCAGATTCCTACGAGCAGTACTTC
CAWGADSYEQYF